This T cell receptor (beta chain) emerged from a study of vaccination and CD4 T cells after COVID-19. Turning to the study itself: Cells were stimulated with overlapping spike peptides from SARS-CoV-2, HCoV-NL63, HCoV-OC43 and HCoV-229E.

Treatment given: approximately 9-day PBMC culture with coronavirus spike peptide pools or control peptides (ViraFEST assay). Remarks on this clonotype: What it recognizes is unknown.

The Oncomine TCR Beta short-read assay sequenced DNA from cultured CD4+ T cells. TCRdb fed the PCR reads into MiXCR, producing one record per CDR3 protein. This table holds more than 15,000 distinct CDR3 sequences, around 30% found once. Germline V lookup: CDR1 SGDLS, CDR2 YYNGEE. The CDR3 is 15 amino acids. Unmatched junction bases numbered 10, after V lost 4 bases and J lost 10 bases. Sequenced sample: cultured CD4+ T cells from blood. The source is a human donor with COVID-19. The chain combines TRBV9 with TRBJ1-5; 11 bases align to TRBD1. The CDR3 sequence: CASSFSGTGGDPQHF. CDR3 DNA sequence: TGTGCCAGCAGCTTTTCCGGGACAGGGGGGGACCCCCAGCATTTT.